This TCR beta chain was recorded in a study of T cells in Graves' hyperthyroidism and ophthalmopathy. PBMCs came from less than 11 ml fresh peripheral blood. A word on this clonotype: Its specificity is unknown.

Amplification yielded TCR beta CDR3 regions, with RNA transcripts as the source. With the HTBI primer set, the TCR CDR3 went through a first round of RT-PCR. TCRdb processed the multiplex PCR reads anew with MiXCR; each CDR3 protein has one entry. The sample contains 250,000 to 350,000 distinct CDR3 sequences, approximately 21% of which appear only once. Study findings and constraints: Ophthalmopathy was distinguished from stable hyperthyroidism by 13 V-J signatures. For ophthalmopathy, model prediction preceded onset by a median 6.5 months. Blood also held most thyroid clonotypes expanded beyond 0.001.

The sequence came from a man younger than 40 with Graves' ophthalmopathy. Sequenced sample: blood.

The CDR3 bases are TGTGCCACCAGTGATTGGTCCGAAACGGAGGGCCCCGAGACCCAGTACTTC. It specifies CATSDWSETEGPETQYF. V and J are TRBV24-1 and TRBJ2-5; the D gene is possibly TRBD2 (6 bases). V lost 2 bases and J 5 bases, leaving 20 bases between the germline ends. This CDR3 has 17 residues. Germline assignment: CDR1 KGHDR and CDR2 SFDVKD.